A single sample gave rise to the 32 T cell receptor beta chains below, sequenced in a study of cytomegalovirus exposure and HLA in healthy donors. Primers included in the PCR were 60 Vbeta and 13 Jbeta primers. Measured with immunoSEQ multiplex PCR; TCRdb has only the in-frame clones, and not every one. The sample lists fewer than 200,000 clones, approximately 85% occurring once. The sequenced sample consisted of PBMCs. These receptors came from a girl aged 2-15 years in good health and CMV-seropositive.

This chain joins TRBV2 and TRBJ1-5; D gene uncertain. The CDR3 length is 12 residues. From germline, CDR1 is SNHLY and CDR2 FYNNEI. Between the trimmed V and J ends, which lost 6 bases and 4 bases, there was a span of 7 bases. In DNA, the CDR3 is TGTGCCAGCAGACAGTATAATCAGCCCCAGCATTTT. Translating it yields CASRQYNQPQHF. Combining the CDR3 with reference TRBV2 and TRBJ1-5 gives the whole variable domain EPEVTQTPSHQVTQMGQEVILRCVPISNHLYFYWYRQILGQKVEFLVSFYNNEISEKSEIFDDQFSVERPDGSNFTLKIRSTKLEDSAMYFCASRQYNQPQHFGDGTRLSIL.

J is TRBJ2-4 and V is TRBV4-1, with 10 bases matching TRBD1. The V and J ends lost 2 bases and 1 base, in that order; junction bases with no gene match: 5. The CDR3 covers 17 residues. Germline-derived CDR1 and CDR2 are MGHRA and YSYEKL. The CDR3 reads CASSQPGQGVAKNIQYF. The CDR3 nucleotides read TGCGCCAGCAGCCAACCCGGACAGGGGGTGGCCAAAAACATTCAGTACTTC.

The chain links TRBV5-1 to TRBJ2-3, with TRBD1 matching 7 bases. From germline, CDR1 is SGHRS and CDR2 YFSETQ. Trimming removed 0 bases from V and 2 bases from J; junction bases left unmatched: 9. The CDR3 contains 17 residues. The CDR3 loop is CASSLVLPGQYTDTQYF. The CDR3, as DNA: TGCGCCAGCAGCTTGGTACTTCCGGGACAGTACACAGATACGCAGTATTTT. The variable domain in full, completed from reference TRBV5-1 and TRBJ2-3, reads KAGVTQTPRYLIKTRGQQVTLSCSPISGHRSVSWYQQTPGQGLQFLFEYFSETQRNKGNFPGRFSGRQFSNSRSEMNVSTLELGDSALYLCASSLVLPGQYTDTQYFGPGTRLTVL.

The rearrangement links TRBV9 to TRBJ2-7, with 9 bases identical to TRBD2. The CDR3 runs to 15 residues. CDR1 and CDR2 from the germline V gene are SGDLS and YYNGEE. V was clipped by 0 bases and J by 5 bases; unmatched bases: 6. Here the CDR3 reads CASSVAASGNNEQYF. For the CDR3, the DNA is TGTGCCAGCAGCGTAGCGGCTAGCGGGAACAACGAGCAGTACTTC.

This CDR3 reads CASSDSAEAADTQYF. In nucleotides, the CDR3 is TGTGCCAGCAGTGACTCCGCGGAAGCAGCAGATACGCAGTATTTT. This chain uses TRBV6-4 with TRBJ2-3; the D is unclear. Germline V CDR1 and CDR2: MRHNA, SNTAGT. The CDR3 consists of 15 residues. Trimming pared 0 bases from V and 4 bases from J, leaving 11 bases between.

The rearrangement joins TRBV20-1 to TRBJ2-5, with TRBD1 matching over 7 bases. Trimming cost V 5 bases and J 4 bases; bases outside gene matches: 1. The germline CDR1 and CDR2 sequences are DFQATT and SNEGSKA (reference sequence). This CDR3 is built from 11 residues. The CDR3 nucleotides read TGCAGTGCTCACAGGGGAGAGACCCAGTACTTC. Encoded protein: CSAHRGETQYF.

CDR3 sequence (DNA): TGTGCCAGCAGCCACGGCTCAGGGGTTGGAGAGACCCAGTACTTC. It yields the protein CASSHGSGVGETQYF. The chain uses TRBV7-6 and TRBJ2-5, with D perhaps matching TRBD1 (6 bases). Germline V lookup: CDR1 SGHVS, CDR2 FNYEAQ. V was clipped by 5 bases and J by 4 bases, with 17 bases between them. This CDR3 comprises 15 residues.

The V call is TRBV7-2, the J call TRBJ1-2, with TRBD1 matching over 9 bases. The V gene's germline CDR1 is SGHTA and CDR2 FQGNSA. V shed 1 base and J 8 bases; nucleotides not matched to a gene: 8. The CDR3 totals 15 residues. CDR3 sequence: CASSLGRTGEGGYTF. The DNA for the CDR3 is TGTGCCAGCAGCTTAGGAAGGACAGGGGAGGGAGGCTACACCTTC. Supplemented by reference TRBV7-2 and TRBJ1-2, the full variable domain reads GAGVSQSPSNKVTEKGKDVELRCDPISGHTALYWYRQSLGQGLEFLIYFQGNSAPDKSGLPSDRFSAERTGGSVSTLTIQRTQQEDSAVYLCASSLGRTGEGGYTFGSGTRLTVV.

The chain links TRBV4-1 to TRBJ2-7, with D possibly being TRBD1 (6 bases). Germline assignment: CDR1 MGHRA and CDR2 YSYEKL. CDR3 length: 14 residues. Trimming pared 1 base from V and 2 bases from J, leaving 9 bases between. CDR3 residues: CASSQAGVAYEQYF. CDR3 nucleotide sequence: TGCGCCAGCAGCCAAGCAGGGGTAGCCTACGAGCAGTACTTC.

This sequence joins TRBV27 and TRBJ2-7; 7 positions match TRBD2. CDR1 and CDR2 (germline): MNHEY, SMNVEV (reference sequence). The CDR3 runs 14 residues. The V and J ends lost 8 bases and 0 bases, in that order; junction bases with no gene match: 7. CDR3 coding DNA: TGTGCCAGCGCTTCACTAGCGACCTCCTACGAGCAGTACTTC. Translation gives CASASLATSYEQYF.

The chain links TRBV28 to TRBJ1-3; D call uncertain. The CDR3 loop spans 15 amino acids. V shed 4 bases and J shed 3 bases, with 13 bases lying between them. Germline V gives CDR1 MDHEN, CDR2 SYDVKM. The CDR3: CASSSASHIGNTIYF. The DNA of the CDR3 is TGTGCCAGCAGTTCGGCTAGCCACATTGGAAACACCATATATTTT.

The CDR3 DNA reads as TGCGCCAGCAGCCCGCGCCACTACAATGAGCAGTTCTTC. It yields the protein CASSPRHYNEQFF. The rearrangement uses TRBV5-1 and TRBJ2-1; D remains ambiguous. CDR3 length equals 13 residues. The germline CDR1 and CDR2 sequences are SGHRS and YFSETQ. Trimming took 4 bases from V and 3 from J, leaving 8 bases between them.

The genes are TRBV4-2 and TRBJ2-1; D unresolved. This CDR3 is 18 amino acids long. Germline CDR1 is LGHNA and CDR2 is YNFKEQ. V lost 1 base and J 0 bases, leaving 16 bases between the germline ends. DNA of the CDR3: TGTGCCAGCAGCCAAGGTCTAGTGGGTTTGAGCTCCTACAATGAGCAGTTCTTC. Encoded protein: CASSQGLVGLSSYNEQFF.

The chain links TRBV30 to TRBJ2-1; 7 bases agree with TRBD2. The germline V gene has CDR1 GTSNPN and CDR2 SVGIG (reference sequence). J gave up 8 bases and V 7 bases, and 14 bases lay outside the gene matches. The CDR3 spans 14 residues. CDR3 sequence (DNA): TGTGCCTCAGGTAGCGGGCGAGGGTCCGATGAGCAGTTCTTC. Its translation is CASGSGRGSDEQFF.

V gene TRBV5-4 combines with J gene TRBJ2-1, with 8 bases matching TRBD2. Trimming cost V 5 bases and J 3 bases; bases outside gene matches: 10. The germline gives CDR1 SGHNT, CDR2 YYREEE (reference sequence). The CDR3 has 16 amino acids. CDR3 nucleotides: TGTGCCAGCAGTTCTTTTAGCGGGGCAGGCTACAATGAGCAGTTCTTC. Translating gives CASSSFSGAGYNEQFF.

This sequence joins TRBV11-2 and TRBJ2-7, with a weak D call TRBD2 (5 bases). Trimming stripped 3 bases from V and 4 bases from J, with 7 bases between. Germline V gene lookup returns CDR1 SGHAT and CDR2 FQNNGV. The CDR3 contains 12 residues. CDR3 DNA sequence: TGTGCCAGCAGCTTCGGACTGTACGAGCAGTACTTC. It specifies CASSFGLYEQYF.

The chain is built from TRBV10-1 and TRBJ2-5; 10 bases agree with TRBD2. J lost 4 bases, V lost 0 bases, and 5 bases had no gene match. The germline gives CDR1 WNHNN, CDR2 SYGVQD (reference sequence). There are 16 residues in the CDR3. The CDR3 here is CASSESRSSGRETQYF. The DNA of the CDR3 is TGCGCCAGCAGTGAGTCGAGGTCTAGCGGGAGAGAGACCCAGTACTTC.

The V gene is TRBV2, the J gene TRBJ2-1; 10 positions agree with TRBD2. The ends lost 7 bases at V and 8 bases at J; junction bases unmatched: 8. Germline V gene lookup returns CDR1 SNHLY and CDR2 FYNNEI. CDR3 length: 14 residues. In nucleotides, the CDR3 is TGTGCCAGCAACCCTAGCGGGAGCAGACATGAGCAGTTCTTC. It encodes CASNPSGSRHEQFF. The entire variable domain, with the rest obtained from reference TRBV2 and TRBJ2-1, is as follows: EPEVTQTPSHQVTQMGQEVILRCVPISNHLYFYWYRQILGQKVEFLVSFYNNEISEKSEIFDDQFSVERPDGSNFTLKIRSTKLEDSAMYFCASNPSGSRHEQFFGPGTRLTVL.

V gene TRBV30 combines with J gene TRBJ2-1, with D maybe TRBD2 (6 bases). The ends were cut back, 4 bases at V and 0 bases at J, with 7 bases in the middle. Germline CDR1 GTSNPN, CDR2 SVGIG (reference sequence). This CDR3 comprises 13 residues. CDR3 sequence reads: CAWIGGSYNEQFF. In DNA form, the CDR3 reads TGTGCCTGGATCGGGGGCTCCTACAATGAGCAGTTCTTC.

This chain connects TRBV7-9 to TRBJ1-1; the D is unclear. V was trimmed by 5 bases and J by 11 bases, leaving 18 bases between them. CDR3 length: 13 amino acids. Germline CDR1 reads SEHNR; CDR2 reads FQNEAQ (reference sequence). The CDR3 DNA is TGTGCCAGCAGCCAGAGCGCGGGATATAAGGCTTTCTTT. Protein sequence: CASSQSAGYKAFF.

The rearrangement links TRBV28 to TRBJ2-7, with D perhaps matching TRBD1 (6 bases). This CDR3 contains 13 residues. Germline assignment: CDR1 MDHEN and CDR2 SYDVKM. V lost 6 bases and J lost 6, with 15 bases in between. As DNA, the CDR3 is TGTGCCAGCAGGCCCGACCTAGGGGGCGAGCAGTACTTC. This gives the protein CASRPDLGGEQYF.

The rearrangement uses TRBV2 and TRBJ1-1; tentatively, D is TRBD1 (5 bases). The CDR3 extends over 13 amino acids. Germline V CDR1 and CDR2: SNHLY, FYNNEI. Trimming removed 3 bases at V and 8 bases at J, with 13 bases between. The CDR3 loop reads CASSDWGPAEAFF. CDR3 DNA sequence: TGTGCCAGCAGTGATTGGGGCCCGGCGGAAGCTTTCTTT.

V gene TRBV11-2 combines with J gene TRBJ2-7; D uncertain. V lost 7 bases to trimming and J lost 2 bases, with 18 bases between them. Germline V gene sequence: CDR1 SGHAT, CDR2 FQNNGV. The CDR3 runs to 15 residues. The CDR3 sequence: CASTLAPSYPYEQYF. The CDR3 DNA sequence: TGTGCCAGCACCTTGGCCCCTAGTTACCCCTACGAGCAGTACTTC.

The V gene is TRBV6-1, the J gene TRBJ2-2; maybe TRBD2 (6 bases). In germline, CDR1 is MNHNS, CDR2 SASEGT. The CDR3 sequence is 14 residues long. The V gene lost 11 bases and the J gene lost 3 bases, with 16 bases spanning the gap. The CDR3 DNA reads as TGTGCCTTCCAGGAGGGGAGGCACACCGGGGAGCTGTTTTTT. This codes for CAFQEGRHTGELFF.

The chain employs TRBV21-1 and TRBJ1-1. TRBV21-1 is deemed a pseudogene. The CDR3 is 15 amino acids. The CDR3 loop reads CASSPKRGATTEAFF. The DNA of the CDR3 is TGTGCCAGCAGTCCAAAGCGCGGGGCTACCACTGAAGCTTTCTTT.

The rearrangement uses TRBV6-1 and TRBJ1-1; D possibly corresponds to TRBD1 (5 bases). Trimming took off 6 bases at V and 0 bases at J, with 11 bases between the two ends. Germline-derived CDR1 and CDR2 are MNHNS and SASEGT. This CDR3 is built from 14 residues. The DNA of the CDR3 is TGTGCCAGCAGCTCAGGGCTGATGAACACTGAAGCTTTCTTT. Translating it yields CASSSGLMNTEAFF.

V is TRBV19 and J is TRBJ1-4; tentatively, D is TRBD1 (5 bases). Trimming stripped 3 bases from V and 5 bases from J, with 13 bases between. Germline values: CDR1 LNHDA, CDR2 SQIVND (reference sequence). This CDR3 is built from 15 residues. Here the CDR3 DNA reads TGTGCCAGTAGTATCTCGGGACTAGGAAATGAAAAACTGTTTTTT. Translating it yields CASSISGLGNEKLFF.

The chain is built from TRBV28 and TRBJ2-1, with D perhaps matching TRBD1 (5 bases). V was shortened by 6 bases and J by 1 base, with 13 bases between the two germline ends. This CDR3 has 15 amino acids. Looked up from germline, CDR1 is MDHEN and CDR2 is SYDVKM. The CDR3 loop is CASSSQGPSYNEQFF. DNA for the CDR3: TGTGCCAGCAGCTCCCAGGGCCCTTCCTACAATGAGCAGTTCTTC.

Here the CDR3 reads CASSQDSRAGGNTEAFF. Written as DNA, the CDR3 is TGTGCCAGCAGCCAAGATAGCAGGGCCGGGGGAAACACTGAAGCTTTCTTT. This chain connects TRBV4-2 to TRBJ1-1, with a weak D call TRBD1 (5 bases). V gave up 0 bases and J gave up 2 bases, with 16 bases separating them. The CDR3 spans 17 residues. Germline V lookup: CDR1 LGHNA, CDR2 YNFKEQ.

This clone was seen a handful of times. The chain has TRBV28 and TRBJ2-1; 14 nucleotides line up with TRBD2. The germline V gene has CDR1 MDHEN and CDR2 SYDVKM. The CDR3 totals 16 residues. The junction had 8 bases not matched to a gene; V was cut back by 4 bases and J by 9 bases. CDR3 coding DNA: TGTGCCAGCAGTTCCGGGACTAGCGGGAGAGTCAGTGAGCAGTTCTTC. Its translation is CASSSGTSGRVSEQFF.

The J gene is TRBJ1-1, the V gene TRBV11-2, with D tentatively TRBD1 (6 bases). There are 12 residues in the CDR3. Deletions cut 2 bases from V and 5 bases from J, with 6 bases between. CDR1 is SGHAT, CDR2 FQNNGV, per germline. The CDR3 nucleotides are TGTGCCAGCAGCTTACAGGGGACTGAAGCTTTCTTT. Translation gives CASSLQGTEAFF.

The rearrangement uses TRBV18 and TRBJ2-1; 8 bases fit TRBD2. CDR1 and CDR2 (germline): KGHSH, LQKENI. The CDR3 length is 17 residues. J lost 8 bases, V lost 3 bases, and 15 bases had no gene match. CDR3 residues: CASSPTVSRTSPHEQFF. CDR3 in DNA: TGTGCCAGCTCACCCACCGTATCGAGGACTAGCCCCCATGAGCAGTTCTTC.